Each of the 3 T cell receptor beta chains below was sequenced from the same sample in a study of beta chain features in type 1 diabetes. Whole-study results and caveats: Among all four CD4+ subsets, Type 1 diabetes patients had TCRB CDR3s that were moderately but significantly shorter.

TCRB transcripts that were expressed got sequenced, as all of the isolated RNA had been reverse transcribed. Here immunoSEQ multiplex PCR was the method, and the copy in TCRdb shows in-frame clones only, minus some. The sample holds 330,000 or so clones, 10% to 15% seen once. These receptors have no known antigen. Sequenced input: naive CD4+ T cells from blood. These receptors were collected from a woman under 30 with type 1 diabetes.

This rearrangement joins TRBV15 to TRBJ1-2; no firm D call. V was shortened by 4 bases and J by 4 bases, with 16 bases between the two germline ends. Germline CDR1 reads LNHNV; CDR2 reads YYDKDF (reference sequence). The CDR3 is 15 amino acids. CDR3 region: CATSIDPGDGYGYTF. In DNA, the CDR3 is TGTGCCACCAGCATAGATCCGGGTGACGGCTATGGCTACACCTTC.

The rearrangement uses TRBV4-1 and TRBJ2-5, with a possible D match to TRBD2 (6 bases). Per the germline V gene, CDR1 is MGHRA and CDR2 is YSYEKL. Trimming removed 4 bases at V and 4 bases at J, with 16 bases between. The CDR3 is 15 residues long. The CDR3 sequence is CASSPRGGKVETQYF. CDR3 in DNA: TGCGCCAGCAGCCCCCGTGGAGGGAAAGTAGAGACCCAGTACTTC.

This clone was seen a handful of times. V usage is TRBV28 and J usage is TRBJ2-6; possibly TRBD2 for D (7 bases). Germline-derived CDR1 and CDR2 are MDHEN and SYDVKM. The ends were cut back, 8 bases at V and 4 bases at J, with 18 bases in the middle. This CDR3 is built from 16 residues. In DNA, the CDR3 is TGTGCCAGCGTTCGGGGGGCGCCCAGGGGGGCCAACGTCCTGACTTTC. Residues: CASVRGAPRGANVLTF.